The 30 T cell receptor beta chains in this list originate from one sample, sequenced in a study of blood T cell repertoires in COVID-19 (TCRdb year 2020). Preparation of the library involved the immunoSEQ multiplex PCR assay. TCRdb holds this immuneACCESS table with in-frame rearrangements only. Some clones are missing; in checked studies, unresolved V genes explain under half, and the rest has no known cause. Present in this sample are under 300,000 clones, roughly 87% of which were seen just once. 0.65% to 0.95% of the sample is in the top ten clones. Specimen: peripheral blood. All receptors derive from a woman younger than 45 with acute or convalescent COVID-19.

This chain links TRBV19 with TRBJ2-7; 9 positions agree with TRBD1. Germline V gene lookup returns CDR1 LNHDA and CDR2 SQIVND (reference sequence). V gave up 5 bases and J gave up 3 bases; unmatched junction bases: 5. The CDR3 loop spans 14 amino acids. CDR3 coding DNA: TGTGCCAGTAGTGAAGGGACAGGGAGCTACGAGCAGTACTTC. Translated, it gives CASSEGTGSYEQYF. Based on the CDR3 plus reference TRBV19 and TRBJ2-7, the full variable domain is DGGITQSPKYLFRKEGQNVTLSCEQNLNHDAMYWYRQDPGQGLRLIYYSQIVNDFQKGDIAEGYSVSREKKESFPLTVTSAQKNPTAFYLCASSEGTGSYEQYFGPGTRLTVT.

The chain recombines TRBV5-8 with TRBJ2-7; 8 bases fit TRBD1. This CDR3 is 14 amino acids long. The V and J ends lost 3 bases and 2 bases, in that order; junction bases with no gene match: 4. Germline V gene sequence: CDR1 SGHTS, CDR2 YDEGEE. The CDR3 DNA follows: TGTGCCAGCAGCTCGGGACAGGAGACCTACGAGCAGTACTTC. This gives the protein CASSSGQETYEQYF. Combining the CDR3 with reference TRBV5-8 and TRBJ2-7 gives the whole variable domain EAGVTQSPTHLIKTRGQQATLRCSPISGHTSVYWYQQALGLGLQFLLWYDEGEERNRGNFPPRFSGRQFPNYSSELNVNALELEDSALYLCASSSGQETYEQYFGPGTRLTVT.

The V gene is TRBV7-2, the J gene TRBJ2-1, with D maybe TRBD1 (6 bases). This CDR3 has 14 residues. CDR1 is SGHTA and CDR2 is FQGNSA in the germline V gene. V was trimmed by 3 bases and J by 5 bases, leaving 11 bases between them. This CDR3 is CASSLGARNNEQFF. CDR3 nucleotides: TGTGCCAGCAGCTTGGGGGCCCGGAACAATGAGCAGTTCTTC.

Concerning this clone itself: The same CDR3 arises from other DNA sequences in this sample as well. This rearrangement joins TRBV10-3 to TRBJ1-4, with unresolved D. The length of the CDR3 is 14 residues. The ends were cut back, 3 bases at V and 0 bases at J, with 5 bases in the middle. The V gene's germline CDR1 is ENHRY and CDR2 SYGVKD. The DNA of the CDR3 is TGTGCCATCAGTGACCCTGCAACTAATGAAAAACTGTTTTTT. Its translation: CAISDPATNEKLFF.

The CDR3 loop is CATSAGVNYGYTF. For the CDR3, the DNA is TGTGCCACCAGTGCAGGGGTTAACTATGGCTACACCTTC. V gene TRBV24-1 combines with J gene TRBJ1-2; perhaps TRBD1 as D (6 bases). CDR1 is KGHDR and CDR2 is SFDVKD in the germline V gene. Trimming pared 5 bases from V and 1 base from J, leaving 7 bases between. CDR3 length: 13 residues.

V and J are TRBV9 and TRBJ2-3; tentatively, D is TRBD2 (5 bases). The CDR3 consists of 15 residues. The V end lost 3 bases, the J end lost 0 bases, and 11 bases lay between the germline ends. Germline V gene lookup returns CDR1 SGDLS and CDR2 YYNGEE. The CDR3 bases are TGTGCCAGCAGCGAGAGTGGACTGAGCACAGATACGCAGTATTTT. Translation gives CASSESGLSTDTQYF.

The V gene is TRBV5-6, the J gene TRBJ2-3; 10 nucleotides match TRBD1. The CDR3 consists of 16 residues. Per germline, CDR1 SGHDT and CDR2 YYEEEE. V was pared by 3 bases and J by 4 bases, with 8 bases of the junction left unmatched. The CDR3 loop reads CASSSWRTGGADTQYF. As DNA, the CDR3 is TGTGCCAGCAGCTCGTGGAGGACAGGGGGTGCAGATACGCAGTATTTT.

The chain has TRBV30 and TRBJ1-1, with D perhaps matching TRBD1 (6 bases). The V gene's germline CDR1 is GTSNPN and CDR2 SVGIG (reference sequence). Trimming took 3 bases from V and 1 from J, leaving 6 bases between them. The CDR3 has 12 residues. The CDR3 DNA reads TGTGCCTGGAGGGACAGGAACACTGAAGCTTTCTTT. Translated, it gives CAWRDRNTEAFF.

The V gene is TRBV15, the J gene TRBJ2-3; TRBD1 aligns across 8 bases. There are 17 residues in the CDR3. Germline V gene sequence: CDR1 LNHNV, CDR2 YYDKDF (reference sequence). The V segment lost 1 base and the J segment 2 bases; nucleotides outside the gene matches: 8. The CDR3 sequence: CATSRAPRQGITDTQYF. For the CDR3, the DNA is TGTGCCACCAGCAGAGCCCCAAGACAGGGGATCACAGATACGCAGTATTTT.

V and J are TRBV5-1 and TRBJ1-3; 7 nucleotides line up with TRBD1. The CDR3 loop spans 15 amino acids. Germline V gene sequence: CDR1 SGHRS, CDR2 YFSETQ. The ends lost 4 bases at V and 3 bases at J; junction bases unmatched: 7. The CDR3 loop is CASSSAGGFGNTIYF. For the CDR3, the DNA is TGCGCCAGCAGCAGCGCAGGGGGATTTGGAAACACCATATATTTT. Supplemented by reference TRBV5-1 and TRBJ1-3, the full variable domain reads KAGVTQTPRYLIKTRGQQVTLSCSPISGHRSVSWYQQTPGQGLQFLFEYFSETQRNKGNFPGRFSGRQFSNSRSEMNVSTLELGDSALYLCASSSAGGFGNTIYFGEGSWLTVV.

Only a few counts were recorded for this clone. This chain uses TRBV10-3 with TRBJ1-4; 7 nucleotides align to TRBD1. This CDR3 is 15 amino acids long. V dropped 0 bases and J dropped 7; count of bases not matched to a gene: 5. CDR1 and CDR2 (germline): ENHRY, SYGVKD. The CDR3 sequence is CAISESEDRSEKLFF. The DNA for the CDR3 is TGTGCCATCAGTGAGTCAGAGGACAGGAGTGAAAAACTGTTTTTT.

The gene calls are TRBV6-4 and TRBJ1-5; no firm D call. Germline loops: CDR1 MRHNA, CDR2 SNTAGT. Trimming stripped 3 bases from V and 6 bases from J, with 9 bases between. This CDR3 has 13 residues. Here the CDR3 DNA reads TGTGCCAGCAGTGAGCTAGAAGGTCAGCCCCAGCATTTT. It specifies CASSELEGQPQHF.

This chain links TRBV30 with TRBJ1-1, with TRBD1 as a possible D gene (5 bases). Germline values: CDR1 GTSNPN, CDR2 SVGIG (reference sequence). This CDR3 is 15 amino acids long. V dropped 4 bases and J dropped 7 bases, with 22 bases sitting between them. The CDR3 protein is CAWTGYLGGRGEAFF. The CDR3 bases are TGTGCCTGGACCGGTTACCTTGGAGGGAGGGGTGAAGCTTTCTTT.

This sequence joins TRBV11-2 and TRBJ2-3, with D possibly matching TRBD1 (6 bases). The V end lost 5 bases, the J end lost 0 bases, and 9 bases lay between the germline ends. The CDR3 extends over 14 amino acids. Germline CDR1 and CDR2: SGHAT and FQNNGV. CDR3 DNA: TGTGCCAGCAGCCAGGACAGAAGCACAGATACGCAGTATTTT. Amino acid sequence: CASSQDRSTDTQYF.

This chain connects TRBV7-6 to TRBJ2-1, with TRBD1 identical over 7 bases. This CDR3 is 13 amino acids long. Unmatched junction bases numbered 2, after V lost 5 bases and J lost 4 bases. Germline V gene data show CDR1 as SGHVS and CDR2 as FNYEAQ. CDR3 region: CASSQQGYNEQFF. CDR3 coding DNA: TGTGCCAGCAGCCAACAGGGGTACAATGAGCAGTTCTTC.

V and J are TRBV19 and TRBJ1-5; D call uncertain. CDR1 and CDR2 from the germline V gene are LNHDA and SQIVND (reference sequence). The CDR3 is 15 amino acids. Trimming pared 4 bases from V and 1 base from J, leaving 11 bases between. DNA for the CDR3: TGTGCCAGTAGTACCACTCCGCGGAGCAATCAGCCCCAGCATTTT. It specifies CASSTTPRSNQPQHF.

This chain uses TRBV19 with TRBJ2-5, with D maybe TRBD2 (6 bases). With 4 bases removed from V and 7 bases from J, the gap between germline ends came to 13 bases. The length of the CDR3 is 13 residues. The V gene's germline CDR1 is LNHDA and CDR2 SQIVND (reference sequence). In DNA, the CDR3 is TGTGCCAGTAGTACCGGACGGGAGCGGACCCAGTACTTC. Translated: CASSTGRERTQYF. The whole variable domain, remainder taken from reference TRBV19 and TRBJ2-5, is DGGITQSPKYLFRKEGQNVTLSCEQNLNHDAMYWYRQDPGQGLRLIYYSQIVNDFQKGDIAEGYSVSREKKESFPLTVTSAQKNPTAFYLCASSTGRERTQYFGPGTRLLVL.

As regards this clone: Its ends do not fully match the called genes, so a read error is possible. This chain joins TRBV7-7 and TRBJ1-4; maybe TRBD1 (5 bases). Germline CDR1 and CDR2: SSHAT and FNYEAQ (reference sequence). The CDR3 runs to 15 residues. The CDR3 here is CASSLRTAAGEKLFF. In DNA, the CDR3 is TGTGCTAGCAGCTTAAGGACGGCCGCAGGGGAAAAACTGTTTTTT.

This clone was seen a single time. The V call is TRBV5-4, the J call TRBJ2-5, with D tentatively TRBD1 (6 bases). Between the trimmed V and J ends, which lost 3 bases and 5 bases, there was a span of 17 bases. This CDR3 has 15 amino acids. The germline V gene has CDR1 SGHNT and CDR2 YYREEE (reference sequence). DNA for the CDR3: TGTGCCAGCAGCTCGTCCACAGGGCTCGGGGAGACCCAGTACTTC. Residues: CASSSSTGLGETQYF. The full variable domain, completed using reference TRBV5-4 and TRBJ2-5, is ETGVTQSPTHLIKTRGQQVTLRCSSQSGHNTVSWYQQALGQGPQFIFQYYREEENGRGNFPPRFSGLQFPNYSSELNVNALELDDSALYLCASSSSTGLGETQYFGPGTRLLVL.

The chain is built from TRBV6-6 and TRBJ2-2; the D gene is possibly TRBD1 (5 bases). Germline V gene sequence: CDR1 MNHNY, CDR2 SVGAGI (reference sequence). The CDR3 extends over 15 amino acids. Trimming pared 5 bases from V and 5 bases from J, leaving 15 bases between. The CDR3 DNA sequence: TGTGCCAGCAGTCCCGGCAGGGAAAGTACCGGGGAGCTGTTTTTT. Translating it yields CASSPGRESTGELFF.

On this clone itself: Sequence at one end of the junction differs from germline and may be a read error. This rearrangement joins TRBV7-7 to TRBJ2-3; D gene ambiguous. The V gene's germline CDR1 is SSHAT and CDR2 FNYEAQ (reference sequence). CDR3 length: 13 amino acids. CDR3 nucleotides: TGTGCTAGCAGCTTAATCGTGACAGATACGCAGTATTTT. This translates into CASSLIVTDTQYF.

The DNA for the CDR3 is TGTGCCAGTAGTATAGAGGGGGGACTAGCGGAGTACAATGAGCAGTTCTTC. This encodes CASSIEGGLAEYNEQFF. V and J are TRBV19 and TRBJ2-1, with TRBD2 matching over 11 bases. The CDR3 covers 17 residues. The V gene end was trimmed by 0 bases and the J gene end by 4 bases; junction bases not matched to a gene: 5. Germline V gene data show CDR1 as LNHDA and CDR2 as SQIVND (reference sequence).

The genes are TRBV29-1 and TRBJ2-7; maybe TRBD1 (5 bases). Germline CDR1 is SQVTM and CDR2 is ANQGSEA. V lost 4 bases to trimming and J lost 2 bases, with 15 bases between them. This CDR3 has 14 amino acids. The CDR3 DNA is TGCAGCGTTGGCGCAGGGCATCGTCCCTACGAGCAGTACTTC. As protein: CSVGAGHRPYEQYF.

The chain has TRBV14 and TRBJ2-5, with 9 nucleotides matching TRBD1. This CDR3 spans 15 amino acids. Germline CDR1 is SGHDN and CDR2 is FVKESK. Trimming at V came to 4 bases and at J to 4 bases, leaving 7 bases not matched to a gene. The CDR3 loop is CASSLGTGIRETQYF. The CDR3 DNA follows: TGTGCCAGCAGCCTCGGGACAGGGATACGAGAGACCCAGTACTTC.

J is TRBJ2-2 and V is TRBV27; D remains unclear. V was clipped by 4 bases and J by 4 bases, with 10 bases between them. CDR1 is MNHEY, CDR2 SMNVEV, per germline (reference sequence). The CDR3 runs to 14 residues. CDR3 coding DNA: TGTGCCAGCAGTTCGGCGAGCGTCACCGGGGAGCTGTTTTTT. Protein: CASSSASVTGELFF.

This clone was recorded once. The chain carries TRBV27 and TRBJ2-3, with 14 bases identical to TRBD2. The CDR3 loop spans 16 amino acids. Germline V gives CDR1 MNHEY, CDR2 SMNVEV (reference sequence). The ends lost 8 bases at V and 3 bases at J; junction bases unmatched: 7. CDR3 in amino acids: CASGKGTSGRTDTQYF. The CDR3 nucleotides read TGTGCCAGCGGGAAAGGGACTAGCGGGAGAACAGATACGCAGTATTTT.

The gene calls are TRBV14 and TRBJ2-2, with a weak D call TRBD1 (6 bases). The V end lost 5 bases, the J end lost 5 bases, and 12 bases lay between the germline ends. The CDR3 covers 14 residues. Germline lookup yields CDR1 SGHDN and CDR2 FVKESK. This chain's CDR3 is CASSSRGGTGELFF. DNA for the CDR3: TGTGCCAGCAGCTCAAGAGGGGGTACCGGGGAGCTGTTTTTT.

The chain carries TRBV5-4 and TRBJ2-2; D not resolved. CDR1 and CDR2 from the germline V gene are SGHNT and YYREEE (reference sequence). The length of the CDR3 is 14 residues. Deletions cut 4 bases from V and 5 bases from J, with 12 bases between. CDR3 amino acids: CASSPPFRTGELFF. The CDR3 nucleotides read TGTGCCAGCAGCCCCCCCTTTCGTACCGGGGAGCTGTTTTTT.

The J gene is TRBJ2-7, the V gene TRBV2; weak D call: TRBD2 (5 bases). Deletions cut 5 bases from V and 3 bases from J, with 11 bases between. CDR3 length: 13 amino acids. Germline V gives CDR1 SNHLY, CDR2 FYNNEI. The CDR3 is CASSWESGYEQYF. The CDR3 DNA reads as TGTGCCAGCAGTTGGGAGAGCGGCTACGAGCAGTACTTC.

This clone was seen only a few times. The chain is built from TRBV28 and TRBJ1-4; TRBD1 agrees at 8 bases. This CDR3 region has 16 residues. Losses at the gene ends were 3 bases for V and 5 bases for J; bases not matched to a gene: 8. From germline, CDR1 is MDHEN and CDR2 SYDVKM. CDR3 in amino acids: CASSLVGWTGNEKLFF. The CDR3 DNA reads as TGTGCCAGCAGTTTGGTAGGGTGGACAGGGAATGAAAAACTGTTTTTT. Full variable domain (missing parts from reference TRBV28 and TRBJ1-4): DVKVTQSSRYLVKRTGEKVFLECVQDMDHENMFWYRQDPGLGLRLIYFSYDVKMKEKGDIPEGYSVSREKKERFSLILESASTNQTSMYLCASSLVGWTGNEKLFFGSGTQLSVL.